This T cell receptor (beta chain) stems from a study of CXCR3-negative and CXCR3-positive naive CD8 T cells. Notes on the study in general: CXCR3-expressing naive cells carried TRB CDR3s more hydrophobic than those of CXCR3-negative naive cells.

Points on this clonotype: No antigen is known for it.

UMI-labeled 5' RACE yielded the TRB cDNA libraries. For each CDR3 protein, TCRdb gives one entry from its re-call of the 5' RACE reads, without DNA. The sample has about 63,000 distinct CDR3 sequences. This TCR came from a human donor in good health. Some clones in this sample may be carry-over from other donors' samples. The sequenced sample was naive CXCR3+ CD8+ T cells from blood. Subset described: CD45RO-CCR7+CD27+CD95- naive CD8+ T cells expressing CXCR3 (TNR3+).

CDR3 region: CSARPLDRQFYEQYF. This sequence joins TRBV20-1 and TRBJ2-7; TCRdb's assignment of TRBD1 cannot be checked, as there is no DNA. The germline V gene has CDR1 DFQATT and CDR2 SNEGSKA (reference sequence). This CDR3 region has 15 residues.